This T cell receptor (beta chain) was documented in a study of regulatory T cells in long-lasting Graves disease. CDR3 length: 12 residues. Germline CDR1 is LGHDT and CDR2 is YNNKEL (reference sequence). V was shortened by 4 bases and J by 8 bases, with 9 bases between the two germline ends. Study-wide results and caveats: Persistent patients shared more public clonotypes (2,741) than newly diagnosed patients (about 1,000). The study examined only peripheral blood, not thyroid tissue.

Many counts were recorded for this clonotype. What it recognizes is unknown. For TCR beta, libraries came from iRepertoire HTBI primers and Arm-PCR of CDR3 regions. TCRdb called the multiplex PCR reads again in MiXCR, with one record for every CDR3 protein. The sample carries 530,000 or so distinct CDR3 sequences, 13% recorded once. The time point was: newly diagnosed GD, antithyroid drugs for less than 3 months. After RNA was extracted from PBMCs, the TCR library was made from it. Xi'an, China, was home to the endocrinology department that provided patients. This sample also belongs to another study, concerning T cells in Graves' hyperthyroidism and ophthalmopathy. As that study records: Carried out on the TCR CDR3, a first-round RT-PCR used the HTBI primer set.

The sequences come from peripheral blood mononuclear cells (PBMCs), collected at new diagnosis, from a patient treated with antithyroid drugs. This chain links TRBV3-1 with TRBJ2-1, with D possibly being TRBD2 (5 bases). This TCR came from a man in his thirties or forties with Graves disease. The CDR3: CASSPTSYEQFF. In nucleotides, the CDR3 is TGTGCCAGCAGCCCCACTAGTTATGAGCAGTTCTTC.